The T cell receptor beta chain described here comes from a study of T-cell memory formation after mild COVID-19. Overall study context: TCR clusters showed largely donor specificity.

The CDR3 covers 13 residues. Trimming cost V 3 bases and J 5 bases, with 9 bases left between them. The V gene's germline CDR1 is SNHLY and CDR2 FYNNEI. Study results and limitations: CD4+ clones that contracted lay mainly in CM and EM; CD8+ ones lay in EMRA.

The 5'RACE method, run with constant-segment primers, produced TCR alpha and TCR beta cDNA libraries (carrying sample barcodes and UMIs). Each CDR3 protein gets one entry after TCRdb re-called the 5' RACE reads with MiXCR. The sample records roughly 500,000 distinct CDR3 sequences, around 20% being singletons. Details on this clonotype: Its antigen is unidentified.

Sequencing was done on a sample of PBMCs or a T cell subset sorted from them (not recorded which). This chain uses TRBV2 with TRBJ2-3; D is perhaps TRBD1 (5 bases). The TCR comes from an adult woman who had mild COVID-19 (a few samples of this study predate the infection). Cell type and time point are not known. The DNA for the CDR3 is TGTGCCAGCAGTGATGGGGCCGGAGATACGCAGTATTTT. Amino acids: CASSDGAGDTQYF. The full variable domain, completed using reference TRBV2 and TRBJ2-3, is EPEVTQTPSHQVTQMGQEVILRCVPISNHLYFYWYRQILGQKVEFLVSFYNNEISEKSEIFDDQFSVERPDGSNFTLKIRSTKLEDSAMYFCASSDGAGDTQYFGPGTRLTVL.